Following are 30 T cell receptor beta chains from one sample sequenced in a study of siplizumab effects on memory and regulatory T cells. The method was immunoSEQ multiplex PCR; TCRdb's version includes in-frame clones alone and lacks a portion of them. The data hold fewer than 110,000 clones, with approximately 91% observed a single time. What was sequenced was non-Treg CD4+ T cells sorted from blood. The source is a human donor in good health.

The rearrangement links TRBV14 to TRBJ2-5, with unresolved D. The CDR3 spans 13 residues. Germline V gene lookup returns CDR1 SGHDN and CDR2 FVKESK. The V end was cut by 0 bases, the J end by 7 bases, with 9 bases between. This chain's CDR3 is CASSQDLGGTQYF. CDR3 DNA sequence: TGTGCCAGCAGCCAAGATCTTGGCGGGACCCAGTACTTC.

V usage is TRBV6-5 and J usage is TRBJ2-7; weak D call: TRBD2 (6 bases). CDR3 size: 11 residues. Germline V lookup: CDR1 MNHEY, CDR2 SVGAGI. V lost 6 bases and J 6 bases, leaving 9 bases between the germline ends. CDR3 protein: CASRRGFEQYF. The CDR3 region has the DNA TGTGCCAGCAGACGGGGGTTCGAGCAGTACTTC.

The J gene is TRBJ1-2, the V gene TRBV21-1; the table's D call TRBD1 went unverified against the DNA. TRBV21-1 is a pseudogene. The CDR3 covers 17 residues. The CDR3: CASSNPGQATDNYGYTF. In nucleotides, the CDR3 is TGTGCCAGCAGCAACCCGGGACAGGCCACAGATAACTATGGCTACACCTTC.

The V gene is TRBV19, the J gene TRBJ2-5; D is unclear. The CDR3 has 13 amino acids. Germline V gene sequence: CDR1 LNHDA, CDR2 SQIVND (reference sequence). Trimming left V 5 bases short and J 5 bases short, with 12 bases between. Here the CDR3 DNA reads TGTGCCAGTAGTGCGGACCAGTCTGAGACCCAGTACTTC. This translates into CASSADQSETQYF.

A word on this clone: Other DNA sequences in this sample translate to the same CDR3. The V call is TRBV6-5, the J call TRBJ1-2, with a tentative D call TRBD1 (6 bases). The germline V gene encodes CDR1 MNHEY and CDR2 SVGAGI. CDR3 size: 14 residues. Trimming cost V 2 bases and J 4 bases, with 11 bases left between them. CDR3 sequence (DNA): TGTGCCAGCAGTTACGGGGGGCCCGGCTATGGCTACACCTTC. This encodes CASSYGGPGYGYTF.

V and J are TRBV18 and TRBJ1-1, with D unclear. The V end was cut by 2 bases, the J end by 0 bases, with 7 bases between. Per germline, CDR1 KGHSH and CDR2 LQKENI. This CDR3 has 14 residues. The chain's CDR3 is CASSPNTVNTEAFF. The CDR3 coding sequence is TGTGCCAGCTCACCAAACACCGTGAACACTGAAGCTTTCTTT.

The chain has TRBV2 and TRBJ1-4; 8 bases are shared with TRBD1. Germline assignment: CDR1 SNHLY and CDR2 FYNNEI. This CDR3 has 15 residues. The J segment lost 0 bases and the V segment lost 6 bases, leaving 3 bases of the junction unmatched. In nucleotides, the CDR3 is TGTGCCAGCAGGGGACAGGCGGCAACTAATGAAAAACTGTTTTTT. This gives the protein CASRGQAATNEKLFF.

The chain uses TRBV5-4 and TRBJ2-3, with D possibly being TRBD1 (5 bases). The V gene lost 6 bases and the J gene lost 1 base, with 15 bases spanning the gap. This CDR3 spans 15 amino acids. Germline CDR1 SGHNT, CDR2 YYREEE (reference sequence). DNA of the CDR3: TGTGCCAGCATCCAGGATGGCAGGGGCACAGATACGCAGTATTTT. Translating it yields CASIQDGRGTDTQYF.

CDR3 protein: CASSPQGAYEQYF. In DNA form, the CDR3 reads TGCGCCAGCAGCCCACAGGGCGCCTACGAGCAGTACTTC. The V and J genes are TRBV4-3 and TRBJ2-7; a weak D match, TRBD1 (6 bases). The ends were cut back, 4 bases at V and 2 bases at J, with 9 bases in the middle. The CDR3 spans 13 residues. The germline gives CDR1 LGHNA, CDR2 YSLEER.

J is TRBJ2-5 and V is TRBV4-1, with 9 nucleotides matching TRBD2. This CDR3 is 16 amino acids long. In germline, CDR1 is MGHRA, CDR2 YSYEKL. J was trimmed by 1 base and V by 4 bases; bases with no gene match: 7. CDR3 sequence: CASSPPGREGQETQYF. The CDR3 bases are TGCGCCAGCAGCCCACCTGGGCGGGAGGGCCAAGAGACCCAGTACTTC.

The gene calls are TRBV4-1 and TRBJ2-5; D gene ambiguous. The CDR3 runs 14 residues. Trimming took off 0 bases at V and 5 bases at J, with 10 bases between the two ends. Germline-derived CDR1 and CDR2 are MGHRA and YSYEKL. In DNA, the CDR3 is TGCGCCAGCAGCCAAGATCCACTAAGGGAGACCCAGTACTTC. It codes for CASSQDPLRETQYF.

This clone was recorded once. The V call is TRBV9, the J call TRBJ2-7; 7 bases fit TRBD2. The CDR3 loop spans 15 amino acids. CDR1 and CDR2 from the germline V gene are SGDLS and YYNGEE. V was pared by 0 bases and J by 5 bases, with 8 bases of the junction left unmatched. CDR3 sequence reads: CASSVGGGRSHEQYF. CDR3 sequence (DNA): TGTGCCAGCAGCGTAGGCGGCGGGAGATCTCACGAGCAGTACTTC.

This clone has more than one count but fewer than ten. The chain has TRBV19 and TRBJ1-2; 11 bases line up with TRBD1. V lost 7 bases and J lost 4; bases outside the gene matches: 17. The CDR3 has 18 amino acids. Germline V gives CDR1 LNHDA, CDR2 SQIVND (reference sequence). The CDR3 DNA reads as TGTGCCAGTACCCTAGGTGGGGACAGGGGGGCGACCGGCTATGGCTACACCTTC. Translating it yields CASTLGGDRGATGYGYTF.

The rearrangement joins TRBV30 to TRBJ1-6; 7 bases align to TRBD1. Germline trimming cut 6 bases from V and 8 bases from J; bases unmatched to any gene: 4. Germline loops: CDR1 GTSNPN, CDR2 SVGIG (reference sequence). The CDR3 is made up of 12 amino acids. CDR3 region: CACGQEDSPLHF. CDR3 in DNA: TGTGCCTGCGGACAGGAGGATTCACCCCTCCACTTT.

The V gene is TRBV7-3, the J gene TRBJ2-2; TRBD1 might be the D (5 bases). Trimming stripped 4 bases from V and 2 bases from J, with 8 bases between. The CDR3 spans 14 residues. Germline lookup yields CDR1 SGHTA and CDR2 FQGTGA. Here the CDR3 reads CASSSDTNTGELFF. The CDR3 DNA is TGTGCCAGCAGCTCGGACACCAACACCGGGGAGCTGTTTTTT.

The rearrangement joins TRBV7-2 to TRBJ2-1; D is possibly TRBD1 or TRBD2 (5 bases each). This CDR3 has 14 residues. CDR1 and CDR2 from the germline V gene are SGHTA and FQGNSA. The V and J ends lost 5 bases and 6 bases respectively, with 14 bases between them. The CDR3 region is CASSRPPGLNEQFF. CDR3 in DNA: TGTGCCAGCAGCCGCCCGCCGGGGCTCAATGAGCAGTTCTTC. The full variable domain, rest sourced from reference TRBV7-2 and TRBJ2-1, is GAGVSQSPSNKVTEKGKDVELRCDPISGHTALYWYRQSLGQGLEFLIYFQGNSAPDKSGLPSDRFSAERTGGSVSTLTIQRTQQEDSAVYLCASSRPPGLNEQFFGPGTRLTVL.

The chain recombines TRBV9 with TRBJ2-2, with D perhaps TRBD1 or TRBD2 (5 bases each). CDR1 is SGDLS and CDR2 is YYNGEE in the germline V gene. Trimming took off 2 bases at V and 3 bases at J, with 8 bases between the two ends. CDR3 length: 14 residues. CDR3 nucleotide sequence: TGTGCCAGCAGCGTTCAGGGAGACACCGGGGAGCTGTTTTTT. It translates to CASSVQGDTGELFF.

V and J are TRBV21-1 and TRBJ2-5. TRBV21-1 is a pseudogene segment. The CDR3 runs 13 residues. The CDR3, as DNA: TGTGCCAGCAGCAAAGCGAAAGAAGAGACCCAGTACTTC. Translating it yields CASSKAKEETQYF.

V is TRBV27 and J is TRBJ1-5; D not resolved. The germline V and J ends were trimmed by 4 bases and 4 bases, with 20 bases remaining between them. Per the germline V gene, CDR1 is MNHEY and CDR2 is SMNVEV (reference sequence). The CDR3 has 17 residues. The CDR3 reads CASSSLPKTRVNQPQHF. CDR3 bases: TGTGCCAGCAGTTCCCTCCCAAAGACAAGGGTAAATCAGCCCCAGCATTTT.

This clone occurred many times. The same CDR3 is also encoded by other DNA sequences in this sample. V is TRBV5-4 and J is TRBJ1-4; no firm D call. CDR1 is SGHNT, CDR2 YYREEE, per germline (reference sequence). Trimming removed 0 bases at V and 3 bases at J, with 12 bases between. CDR3 size: 16 residues. Here the CDR3 reads CASSLGGRGSNEKLFF. The CDR3, as DNA: TGTGCCAGCAGCTTGGGAGGAAGAGGGTCTAATGAAAAACTGTTTTTT.

This chain joins TRBV4-1 and TRBJ2-7; 9 nucleotides align to TRBD1. This CDR3 has 15 amino acids. J lost 3 bases, V lost 1 base, and 4 bases had no gene match. Germline CDR1 reads MGHRA; CDR2 reads YSYEKL. The CDR3 DNA sequence: TGCGCCAGCAGCCAAGTCGGGACAGGGATCTACGAGCAGTACTTC. It translates to CASSQVGTGIYEQYF.

V usage is TRBV7-3 and J usage is TRBJ2-3; TRBD1 aligns across 7 bases. This CDR3 is 14 amino acids long. The germline CDR1 and CDR2 sequences are SGHTA and FQGTGA. Trimming cost V 3 bases and J 2 bases; bases outside gene matches: 2. This CDR3 is CASSLGQFTDTQYF. CDR3 coding DNA: TGTGCCAGCAGCTTGGGACAGTTCACAGATACGCAGTATTTT.

The rearrangement uses TRBV19 and TRBJ2-5; 7 bases align to TRBD2. The CDR3 extends over 16 amino acids. CDR1 is LNHDA, CDR2 SQIVND, per germline (reference sequence). Trimming at V came to 5 bases and at J to 5 bases, leaving 14 bases not matched to a gene. The CDR3 here is CASSPRTSMGGETQYF. The CDR3 DNA is TGTGCCAGTAGTCCCCGGACGTCTATGGGGGGGGAGACCCAGTACTTC.

Points on this clone: Other DNA sequences in the same sample also yield this CDR3. In nucleotides, the CDR3 is TGTGCCAGTAGTATTGGTTCCGGCAATCAGCCCCAGCATTTT. Translation gives CASSIGSGNQPQHF. The gene calls are TRBV19 and TRBJ1-5, with D unclear. CDR3 length: 14 amino acids. CDR1 is LNHDA and CDR2 is SQIVND in the germline V gene (reference sequence). V lost 3 bases, J lost 2 bases, and 8 bases lay in between. The full variable domain, completed using reference TRBV19 and TRBJ1-5, is DGGITQSPKYLFRKEGQNVTLSCEQNLNHDAMYWYRQDPGQGLRLIYYSQIVNDFQKGDIAEGYSVSREKKESFPLTVTSAQKNPTAFYLCASSIGSGNQPQHFGDGTRLSIL.

This chain links TRBV19 with TRBJ1-5; D perhaps matches TRBD1 (5 bases). V gave up 4 bases and J gave up 4 bases, with 11 bases separating them. Germline V gene lookup returns CDR1 LNHDA and CDR2 SQIVND (reference sequence). The CDR3 spans 14 residues. CDR3 region: CASSKGRVNQPQHF. As DNA, the CDR3 is TGTGCCAGTAGTAAGGGACGGGTAAATCAGCCCCAGCATTTT.

The chain has TRBV5-5 and TRBJ2-2; 11 bases align to TRBD1. The length of the CDR3 is 17 residues. J lost 2 bases, V lost 3 bases, and 6 bases had no gene match. CDR1 is SGHKS and CDR2 is YYEKEE in the germline V gene (reference sequence). The CDR3 loop is CASSWDGTGGNTGELFF. DNA for the CDR3: TGTGCCAGCAGCTGGGACGGGACAGGGGGAAACACCGGGGAGCTGTTTTTT.

To note about this clone: A read error may produce the germline difference seen at one junction end. Other DNA sequences from this sample encode an identical CDR3 as well. The chain joins TRBV10-3 to TRBJ2-3; TRBD1 might be the D (5 bases). CDR3 length: 13 residues. Per germline, CDR1 ENHRY and CDR2 SYGVKD. The CDR3 protein is CAISGQSTDTQYF. CDR3 DNA sequence: TGCGCCATCAGTGGACAAAGCACAGATACGCAGTATTTT.

This rearrangement joins TRBV19 to TRBJ1-6; 7 nucleotides line up with TRBD1. The length of the CDR3 is 14 residues. Losses at the gene ends were 5 bases for V and 10 bases for J; bases not matched to a gene: 8. The germline V gene encodes CDR1 LNHDA and CDR2 SQIVND (reference sequence). The CDR3 DNA reads TGTGCCAGTAGTCGACAGGGCAACCCCTCACCCCTCCACTTT. Translating gives CASSRQGNPSPLHF.

V and J are TRBV7-2 and TRBJ2-6; no firm D call. Trimming stripped 1 base from V and 0 bases from J, with 1 base between. CDR3 length: 14 residues. The germline V gene has CDR1 SGHTA and CDR2 FQGNSA. The CDR3 DNA follows: TGTGCCAGCAGCTTAGACTCTGGGGCCAACGTCCTGACTTTC. This translates into CASSLDSGANVLTF.

This chain uses TRBV9 with TRBJ2-5, with D unclear. V shed 0 bases and J shed 2 bases, with 8 bases lying between them. Germline V gene data show CDR1 as SGDLS and CDR2 as YYNGEE. This CDR3 has 14 amino acids. The CDR3 DNA sequence: TGTGCCAGCAGCGTAGTTCCCGAACAAGAGACCCAGTACTTC. Amino acid sequence: CASSVVPEQETQYF. Full variable domain (missing parts from reference TRBV9 and TRBJ2-5): DSGVTQTPKHLITATGQRVTLRCSPRSGDLSVYWYQQSLDQGLQFLIQYYNGEERAKGNILERFSAQQFPDLHSELNLSSLELGDSALYFCASSVVPEQETQYFGPGTRLLVL.